These 32 T cell receptor beta chains originate from one sample sequenced in a study of blood T cell repertoires in COVID-19. Sequencing was performed with immunoSEQ multiplex PCR; in TCRdb, only in-frame clones are kept and a portion is missing. The sample contains 55,000 to 70,000 clones, around 84% of which appear only once. The sequencing input was peripheral blood. The receptors here all came from a man aged 50-59 years with acute or convalescent COVID-19.

Points on this clone: Other DNA sequences of this sample code for an identical CDR3. The chain uses TRBV6-5 and TRBJ1-5; D gene unclear. Germline CDR1 is MNHEY and CDR2 is SVGAGI. There are 12 residues in the CDR3. The V gene lost 6 bases and the J gene lost 6 bases, with 9 bases spanning the gap. The CDR3 sequence: CASSQEGQPQHF. CDR3 coding DNA: TGTGCCAGCAGCCAGGAAGGTCAGCCCCAGCATTTT.

This rearrangement joins TRBV2 to TRBJ1-2, with D unclear. With 8 bases removed from V and 4 bases from J, the gap between germline ends came to 17 bases. Looked up from germline, CDR1 is SNHLY and CDR2 is FYNNEI. This CDR3 is 14 amino acids long. In DNA form, the CDR3 reads TGTGCCAGCCTAAATAGTCTGGGAGTCTATGGCTACACCTTC. Translated: CASLNSLGVYGYTF.

This clone was seen only once. This rearrangement joins TRBV24-1 to TRBJ2-7, with 7 bases that match TRBD2. CDR3 length: 12 residues. V shed 9 bases, J shed 4 bases, and the junction held 5 bases outside the gene matches. Germline loops: CDR1 KGHDR, CDR2 SFDVKD. The CDR3 protein is CATAREGYEQYF. Written as DNA, the CDR3 is TGTGCCACCGCCAGGGAGGGATACGAGCAGTACTTC.

This clone was counted once. V usage is TRBV5-1 and J usage is TRBJ1-1, with D maybe TRBD1 (6 bases). With 2 bases removed from V and 7 bases from J, the gap between germline ends came to 21 bases. The CDR3 runs 16 residues. Germline-derived CDR1 and CDR2 are SGHRS and YFSETQ. As DNA, the CDR3 is TGCGCCAGCAGCTTAGGGAGCCATGCGGGGGCCCTTGAAGCTTTCTTT. This gives the protein CASSLGSHAGALEAFF.

J is TRBJ2-1 and V is TRBV6-5; 13 positions match TRBD2. Germline CDR1 MNHEY, CDR2 SVGAGI. V gave up 6 bases and J gave up 10 bases; unmatched junction bases: 9. The CDR3 runs 15 residues. This chain's CDR3 is CASRYTSGGAREQFF. The CDR3 coding sequence is TGTGCCAGCAGGTACACTAGCGGGGGGGCGAGAGAGCAGTTCTTC.

The CDR3 coding sequence is TGTGCCAGCAGTTACAGGTGGCAGGCCTCTGGAAACACCATATATTTT. It encodes CASSYRWQASGNTIYF. The chain uses TRBV6-5 and TRBJ1-3; D remains unclear. Trimming stripped 2 bases from V and 0 bases from J, with 11 bases between. CDR3 length: 16 amino acids. CDR1 MNHEY and CDR2 SVGAGI come from the germline V gene.

The rearrangement joins TRBV10-3 to TRBJ2-7, with D uncertain. Trimming shortened V by 0 bases and J by 4 bases, and 7 bases separated the two germline ends. Germline-derived CDR1 and CDR2 are ENHRY and SYGVKD. The CDR3 totals 13 residues. CDR3 region: CAISESIEYEQYF. The CDR3 nucleotides read TGTGCCATCAGTGAGTCGATAGAGTACGAGCAGTACTTC.

The CDR3 sequence: CASSQDPQQGNLHF. The CDR3 DNA sequence: TGCGCCAGCAGCCAAGATCCCCAACAGGGGAACCTCCACTTT. This sequence joins TRBV4-1 and TRBJ1-6; 7 nucleotides line up with TRBD1. V dropped 0 bases and J dropped 15; count of bases not matched to a gene: 8. Germline values: CDR1 MGHRA, CDR2 YSYEKL. The CDR3 sequence is 14 residues long.

The chain combines TRBV28 with TRBJ2-7, with 10 bases lining up with TRBD1. The V segment lost 6 bases and the J segment 3 bases; nucleotides outside the gene matches: 5. The CDR3 is 14 amino acids. CDR1 and CDR2 from the germline V gene are MDHEN and SYDVKM. This CDR3 is CASSPRTGGYEQYF. Here the CDR3 DNA reads TGTGCCAGCAGCCCCAGGACAGGGGGCTACGAGCAGTACTTC.

V usage is TRBV24-1 and J usage is TRBJ1-2; possible D gene TRBD1, 5 bases. With 1 base removed from V and 5 bases from J, the gap between germline ends came to 7 bases. CDR1 KGHDR and CDR2 SFDVKD come from the germline V gene. The CDR3 sequence is 13 residues long. The CDR3 here is CATSDFGGYGYTF. CDR3 bases: TGTGCCACCAGTGATTTCGGGGGATATGGCTACACCTTC.

The chain links TRBV28 to TRBJ1-5; D possibly corresponds to TRBD1 (6 bases). With 6 bases removed from V and 0 bases from J, the gap between germline ends came to 12 bases. CDR1 and CDR2 (germline): MDHEN, SYDVKM. The CDR3 extends over 15 amino acids. CDR3 DNA: TGTGCCAGCAGCTCCGGGACAAATAGCAATCAGCCCCAGCATTTT. As protein: CASSSGTNSNQPQHF. Full variable domain (missing parts from reference TRBV28 and TRBJ1-5): DVKVTQSSRYLVKRTGEKVFLECVQDMDHENMFWYRQDPGLGLRLIYFSYDVKMKEKGDIPEGYSVSREKKERFSLILESASTNQTSMYLCASSSGTNSNQPQHFGDGTRLSIL.

V usage is TRBV10-3 and J usage is TRBJ1-1; 7 nucleotides match TRBD1. Germline CDR1 is ENHRY and CDR2 is SYGVKD. There are 14 residues in the CDR3. V was clipped by 7 bases and J by 3 bases; unmatched bases: 8. CDR3 sequence (DNA): TGTGCCATCAAACGGGACAGCCTAGACACTGAAGCTTTCTTT. This gives the protein CAIKRDSLDTEAFF.

The chain employs TRBV11-2 and TRBJ2-7, with TRBD1 matching over 11 bases. V lost 0 bases, J lost 4 bases, and 2 bases stayed unmatched. The CDR3 is 15 residues long. Per the germline V gene, CDR1 is SGHAT and CDR2 is FQNNGV. CDR3 protein: CASSLDGQGAYEQYF. CDR3 coding DNA: TGTGCCAGCAGCTTAGATGGACAGGGGGCTTACGAGCAGTACTTC.

This chain connects TRBV24-1 to TRBJ2-5; 8 nucleotides line up with TRBD2. This CDR3 has 14 amino acids. Germline values: CDR1 KGHDR, CDR2 SFDVKD. Trimming cost V 10 bases and J 1 base; bases outside gene matches: 7. The CDR3 nucleotides read TGTGCCACAGGTGAAGCGGGAGCCCAAGAGACCCAGTACTTC. It translates to CATGEAGAQETQYF.

This clone was recorded only once. The chain recombines TRBV10-1 with TRBJ2-1, with D tentatively TRBD2 (5 bases). CDR3 length: 15 residues. The V end was cut by 2 bases, the J end by 1 base, with 9 bases between. Looked up from germline, CDR1 is WNHNN and CDR2 is SYGVQD (reference sequence). The CDR3 sequence is CASSEGRGSYNEQFF. The CDR3, as DNA: TGCGCCAGCAGTGAGGGACGGGGTTCCTACAATGAGCAGTTCTTC.

This clone was observed a few times. The chain employs TRBV7-9 and TRBJ1-1; tentative D call: TRBD1 (5 bases). Germline lookup yields CDR1 SEHNR and CDR2 FQNEAQ (reference sequence). Between the trimmed V and J ends, which lost 2 bases and 0 bases, there was a span of 7 bases. The CDR3 is made up of 14 amino acids. Here the CDR3 reads CASSLTGMNTEAFF. The CDR3 DNA is TGTGCCAGCAGCTTAACAGGTATGAACACTGAAGCTTTCTTT. The whole variable domain, remainder taken from reference TRBV7-9 and TRBJ1-1, is DTGVSQNPRHKITKRGQNVTFRCDPISEHNRLYWYRQTLGQGPEFLTYFQNEAQLEKSRLLSDRFSAERPKGSFSTLEIQRTEQGDSAMYLCASSLTGMNTEAFFGQGTRLTVV.

The chain employs TRBV30 and TRBJ1-1; the D gene is possibly TRBD1 (5 bases). Germline V gene lookup returns CDR1 GTSNPN and CDR2 SVGIG (reference sequence). The CDR3 runs 14 residues. Trimming pared 3 bases from V and 0 bases from J, leaving 11 bases between. CDR3 loop: CAWSRVNMNTEAFF. The CDR3 DNA sequence: TGTGCCTGGAGCAGGGTAAACATGAACACTGAAGCTTTCTTT.

This chain joins TRBV15 and TRBJ1-2; 11 bases align to TRBD1. The CDR3 is made up of 16 amino acids. In germline, CDR1 is LNHNV, CDR2 YYDKDF (reference sequence). Trimming removed 1 base from V and 2 bases from J; junction bases left unmatched: 3. DNA for the CDR3: TGTGCCACCAGCAGAGGAGGGACAGGGGGGAACTATGGCTACACCTTC. This gives the protein CATSRGGTGGNYGYTF.

V gene TRBV27 combines with J gene TRBJ1-5; D is undetermined. Germline-derived CDR1 and CDR2 are MNHEY and SMNVEV (reference sequence). The CDR3 is made up of 16 amino acids. Deletions cut 0 bases from V and 0 bases from J, with 9 bases between. The CDR3 protein is CASSLSKAYSNQPQHF. The CDR3, as DNA: TGTGCCAGCAGTTTATCAAAAGCTTATAGCAATCAGCCCCAGCATTTT.

This sequence joins TRBV12-3 or TRBV12-4 and TRBJ1-1, with 9 bases matching TRBD1. Trimming took 6 bases from V and 13 from J; bases not matched to a gene: 9. This CDR3 has 12 amino acids. The CDR3, as DNA: TGTGCCAGCAGGAAGACAGGGGGATATGTTTTCTTT. As protein: CASRKTGGYVFF.

This clone was observed once. The chain couples TRBV7-2 to TRBJ1-3, with D possibly TRBD1 on 6 matching bases. This CDR3 is 15 amino acids long. Germline CDR1 reads SGHTA; CDR2 reads FQGNSA. Deletions cut 5 bases from V and 5 bases from J, with 16 bases between. The CDR3 DNA sequence: TGTGCCAGCAGCCCCAACGACAGGACCAGAAACACCATATATTTT. It encodes CASSPNDRTRNTIYF. The full variable domain, with the rest looked up from reference TRBV7-2 and TRBJ1-3, is GAGVSQSPSNKVTEKGKDVELRCDPISGHTALYWYRQSLGQGLEFLIYFQGNSAPDKSGLPSDRFSAERTGGSVSTLTIQRTQQEDSAVYLCASSPNDRTRNTIYFGEGSWLTVV.

This clone was seen once. This chain uses TRBV4-1 with TRBJ2-7; D gene uncertain. This CDR3 spans 17 amino acids. Germline-derived CDR1 and CDR2 are MGHRA and YSYEKL. V lost 0 bases to trimming and J lost 1 base, with 16 bases between them. The CDR3: CASSQESRRPFSYEQYF. In DNA form, the CDR3 reads TGCGCCAGCAGCCAAGAATCCCGGCGGCCCTTTTCCTACGAGCAGTACTTC.

This clone turned up a few times. This chain links TRBV7-9 with TRBJ2-1; the D gene is possibly TRBD2 (5 bases). Germline lookup yields CDR1 SEHNR and CDR2 FQNEAQ (reference sequence). There are 17 residues in the CDR3. Trimming stripped 3 bases from V and 0 bases from J, with 15 bases between. The CDR3, as DNA: TGTGCCAGCAGCTTTGGTAGCGCTCGGAGCTCCTACAATGAGCAGTTCTTC. This codes for CASSFGSARSSYNEQFF.

The chain employs TRBV2 and TRBJ1-5; D gene unclear. The CDR3 loop spans 14 amino acids. Germline-derived CDR1 and CDR2 are SNHLY and FYNNEI. The V gene lost 3 bases and the J gene lost 2 bases, with 8 bases spanning the gap. Here the CDR3 DNA reads TGTGCCAGCAGTGACTGGCGGGGCAATCAGCCCCAGCATTTT. Translating gives CASSDWRGNQPQHF.

The chain is built from TRBV20-1 and TRBJ2-1; no reliable D call. Trimming cost V 3 bases and J 5 bases, with 8 bases left between them. CDR3 length equals 12 residues. The V gene's germline CDR1 is DFQATT and CDR2 SNEGSKA (reference sequence). The CDR3 DNA sequence: TGCAGTGCTAGTCGGTATGACAATGAGCAGTTCTTC. Encoded protein: CSASRYDNEQFF.

The rearrangement joins TRBV15 to TRBJ2-5; 8 bases match TRBD2. The CDR3 contains 15 residues. Germline-derived CDR1 and CDR2 are LNHNV and YYDKDF (reference sequence). Germline trimming cut 1 base from V and 0 bases from J; bases unmatched to any gene: 1. The CDR3 sequence is CATSRGGGYQETQYF. The CDR3 bases are TGTGCCACCAGCAGAGGCGGGGGGTACCAAGAGACCCAGTACTTC.

The rearrangement uses TRBV30 and TRBJ2-2; 14 nucleotides match TRBD2. The CDR3 sequence is 16 residues long. CDR1 and CDR2 from the germline V gene are GTSNPN and SVGIG (reference sequence). Trimming removed 4 bases from V and 0 bases from J; junction bases left unmatched: 1. The CDR3, as DNA: TGTGCCTGGAAGGGACTAGCGGGAGCGAACACCGGGGAGCTGTTTTTT. It translates to CAWKGLAGANTGELFF.

The chain recombines TRBV3-1 (or the pseudogene TRBV3-2) with TRBJ2-5, with a tentative D call TRBD1 (5 bases). The CDR3 loop spans 15 amino acids. V lost 5 bases and J lost 1, with 14 bases in between. Per the germline V gene, CDR1 is LGHDT and CDR2 is YNNKEL (reference sequence). In DNA, the CDR3 is TGTGCCAGCAGCTTAGGGGTGGGCAGCCAAGAGACCCAGTACTTC. This translates into CASSLGVGSQETQYF.

This clone was observed a single time. The chain joins TRBV7-9 to TRBJ1-1; 8 bases map to TRBD1. The CDR3 covers 15 residues. From germline, CDR1 is SEHNR and CDR2 FQNEAQ (reference sequence). Trimming removed 6 bases from V and 10 bases from J; junction bases left unmatched: 16. In nucleotides, the CDR3 is TGTGCCAGCAGTAGACCCACGGAGACAGGGGCTGGAGCTTTCTTT. Translation gives CASSRPTETGAGAFF.

About this clone itself: The junction departs from the called germline gene at one end, perhaps through a read error. This chain links TRBV5-4 with TRBJ2-2; 9 nucleotides match TRBD1. The germline V gene encodes CDR1 SGHNT and CDR2 YYREEE (reference sequence). The CDR3 totals 15 residues. CDR3 coding DNA: TGTGCCAGCAGCTGGGGGACAGGGAACGCCGGGGAGCTGTTTTTT. Protein sequence: CASSWGTGNAGELFF.

CDR3 DNA: TGCGCCAGCAGCCAAGATCCGGCGGGGGGGATGGGGGAGCTGTTTTTT. It translates to CASSQDPAGGMGELFF. The J gene is TRBJ2-2, the V gene TRBV4-1, with TRBD2 matching 9 bases. Germline CDR1 and CDR2: MGHRA and YSYEKL. With 0 bases clipped from V and 8 bases from J, the junction kept 7 bases outside the gene matches. CDR3 length: 16 residues.

V usage is TRBV2 and J usage is TRBJ2-3; D perhaps matches TRBD1 (6 bases). V was trimmed by 5 bases and J by 4 bases, leaving 13 bases between them. Germline V lookup: CDR1 SNHLY, CDR2 FYNNEI. This CDR3 region has 14 residues. DNA for the CDR3: TGTGCCAGCAGTCCCCAGGGGATCGCAGATACGCAGTATTTT. Its translation is CASSPQGIADTQYF.